This T cell receptor (beta chain) was identified in a study of T cells in tuberculosis. Broader study findings: Some low-affinity tetramer-binding T cells may be absent from this sample.

There are 12 residues in the CDR3. The V and J ends lost 5 bases and 9 bases, in that order; junction bases with no gene match: 7. Looked up from germline, CDR1 is SGHTA and CDR2 is FQGNSA. Sequencing was performed with immunoSEQ multiplex PCR; in TCRdb, only in-frame clones are kept and a portion is missing. The sample has about 58,000 clones; 88% are singletons. After thawing and overnight rest, PBMC were stained with GMM-loaded CD1B tetramer, viability dye and anti-CD3 for sorting. C32 glucose monomycolate from Rhodococcus equi was loaded onto the CD1B tetramers. CD14-expressing monocytes were removed from PBMC before cryopreservation and sorting. Tetramer-negative cells, roughly 97,000 per donor, were also sorted.

The V and J genes are TRBV7-2 and TRBJ2-7; 7 nucleotides match TRBD1. The source is an adult woman with latent tuberculosis. Source material: CD1b-GMM tetramer-negative cells sorted from PBMCs. The CDR3 spells CASSARQGRQYF. The DNA of the CDR3 is TGTGCCAGCAGCGCCCGACAGGGCAGGCAGTACTTC.